This TCR beta chain was recovered during a study of blood T cells in healthy people across ages. The CDR3 runs to 14 residues. Germline V gene lookup returns CDR1 DFQATT and CDR2 SNEGSKA (reference sequence). Trimming removed 3 bases at V and 4 bases at J, with 15 bases between. PCR was performed a second time for 7 to 11 cycles using a sample-barcoded 5' primer and a J-beta primer mix. Each cDNA molecule, via a template-switch adaptor with 12 random nucleotides, was tagged. TCRdb called the 5' RACE reads again in MiXCR, with one record for every CDR3 protein. The sample has some 800,000 distinct CDR3 sequences, roughly 25% seen once. The same sample was also studied in work on T cells of mothers and their children. From that paper: Per mother, over 9 million TCR beta CDR3 reads were obtained; per child, approximately 3.3 million.

The chain recombines TRBV20-1 with TRBJ1-2, with D maybe TRBD1 (5 bases). This sequence originates from a boy between 10 and 17 years old in good health. Sequenced input: blood. The CDR3 coding sequence is TGCAGTGCTAGTCCCTCTGGGCAGGGCTATGGCTACACCTTC. Amino acid sequence: CSASPSGQGYGYTF.